Below, one T cell receptor (beta chain) is given with its context. Its specificity is unknown. The data derive from a study of cytomegalovirus exposure and HLA in healthy donors. Findings of the study overall: In an earlier analysis, productive rearrangement rates for most beta V segments clustered near 87% or 30%.

It was with 60 Vbeta and 13 Jbeta primers that the PCR ran. Repertoires were generated with immunoSEQ multiplex PCR, while TCRdb's copy carries only in-frame clones and drops some. The table includes roughly 180,000 clones, about three quarters detected once. In germline, CDR1 is MGHDK, CDR2 SYGVNS. This CDR3 is 13 amino acids long. Trimming removed 8 bases from V and 5 bases from J; junction bases left unmatched: 3. The rearrangement links TRBV25-1 to TRBJ2-5; TRBD2 aligns across 12 bases. The specimen sequenced was PBMCs. The receptor was derived from a woman aged 25 to 39 in good health and CMV-seropositive. This CDR3 reads CASGLAGSETQYF. CDR3 nucleotide sequence: TGTGCCAGCGGACTAGCGGGATCTGAGACCCAGTACTTC.